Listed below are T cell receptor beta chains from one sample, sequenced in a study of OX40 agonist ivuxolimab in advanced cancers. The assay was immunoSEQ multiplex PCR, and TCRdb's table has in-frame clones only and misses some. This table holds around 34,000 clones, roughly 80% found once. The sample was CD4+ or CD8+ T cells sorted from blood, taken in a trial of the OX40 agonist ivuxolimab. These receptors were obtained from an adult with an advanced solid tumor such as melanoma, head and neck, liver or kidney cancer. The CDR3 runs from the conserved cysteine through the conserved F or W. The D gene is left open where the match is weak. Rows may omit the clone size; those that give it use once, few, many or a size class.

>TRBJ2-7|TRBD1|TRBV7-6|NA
TGTGCCAGCAGCCCTACCGGGACAGGGGTTTCCGAGCAGTACTTC
CASSPTGTGVSEQYF
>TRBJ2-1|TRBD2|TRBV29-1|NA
TGCAGCGTTAACCCTGGGACTAGCGGGGTTAATGAGCAGTTCTTC
CSVNPGTSGVNEQFF
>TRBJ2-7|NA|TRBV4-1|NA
TGCGCCAGCAGCCAAGTCCCGGGAGCAAAATACGAGCAGTACTTC
CASSQVPGAKYEQYF
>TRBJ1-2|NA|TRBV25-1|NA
TGTGCCAGCAGTGAATGGAACGTACCCGACGGCTACACCTTC
CASSEWNVPDGYTF
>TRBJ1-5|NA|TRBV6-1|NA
TGTGCCAGCAGTGAAGCAAGCGGAGTAGGGAATCAGCCCCAGCATTTT
CASSEASGVGNQPQHF
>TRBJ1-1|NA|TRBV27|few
TGTGCCAGCAGTTTATGGGAAGGAGCGAATGAAGCTTTCTTT
CASSLWEGANEAFF
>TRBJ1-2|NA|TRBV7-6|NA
TGTGCCAGCAGCCCGCGGGGAGGCGCGGCTGGCTACACCTTC
CASSPRGGAAGYTF
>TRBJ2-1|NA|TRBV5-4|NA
TGTGCCAGCAGCCCTCCACTAGAGAATGAGCAGTTCTTC
CASSPPLENEQFF
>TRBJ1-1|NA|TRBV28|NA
TGTGCCAGCGAGCGAGGCGCTGAAGCTTTCTTT
CASERGAEAFF
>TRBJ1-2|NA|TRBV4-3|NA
TGCGCCAGCAGCCAAGATGGGGGCGCGACGGTAGGCTCTAACTATGGCTACACCTTC
CASSQDGGATVGSNYGYTF
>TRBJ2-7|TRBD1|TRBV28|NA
TGTGCCAGCAGTTTGGGACAGGGTTTCTACGAGCAGTACTTC
CASSLGQGFYEQYF
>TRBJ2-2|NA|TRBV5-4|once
TGTGCCAGCAGAGCCGGGACAGGGGAGCTGTTTTTT
CASRAGTGELFF
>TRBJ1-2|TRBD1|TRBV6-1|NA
TGTGCCAGCAGTGAAGTGGCGACAGGGGACTATGGCTACACCTTC
CASSEVATGDYGYTF
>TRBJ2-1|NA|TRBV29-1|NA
TGCAGCGTTGTGATGGGAGGGGGACTAAGGTTCCATGAGCAGTTCTTC
CSVVMGGGLRFHEQFF
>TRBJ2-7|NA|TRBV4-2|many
TGTGCCAGCAGCCAAGATTTGGACCCTTACTCGGGAGAGCAGTACTTC
CASSQDLDPYSGEQYF
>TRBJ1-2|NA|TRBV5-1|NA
TGCGCCAGCAGCTTGGATCACAGGGCGTCCTATGGCTACACCTTC
CASSLDHRASYGYTF
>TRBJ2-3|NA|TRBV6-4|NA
TGTGCCAGCAGTGAAGGGGAATCCGATACGCAGTATTTT
CASSEGESDTQYF
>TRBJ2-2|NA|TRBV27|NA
TGTGCCAGCAGCCCTGACGCCCTGAACACCGGGGAGCTGTTTTTT
CASSPDALNTGELFF